This T cell receptor beta chain was captured by sequencing in a study of regulatory T cells in long-lasting Graves disease. There are many counts of this clonotype. CDR1 is SNHLY and CDR2 is FYNNEI in the germline V gene. The CDR3 covers 13 residues. With V trimmed by 7 bases and J by 3 bases, 2 bases remained unmatched. Assembly of TCR beta libraries relied on iRepertoire HTBI primers together with Arm-PCR of CDR3 regions. TCRdb redid the calling of the multiplex PCR reads with MiXCR, one entry per CDR3 protein. The profile shows roughly 500,000 distinct CDR3 sequences, 14% of them singletons. As for time point: newly diagnosed GD, antithyroid drugs for less than 3 months. PBMC-extracted RNA yielded the TCR library. Patients hailed from an endocrinology department in Xi'an, China. These data also featured in a second study, about T cells in Graves' hyperthyroidism and ophthalmopathy.

The chain links TRBV2 to TRBJ2-5; TRBD2 matches 10 bases. This sequence was found in a woman between 50 and 59 years old with Graves disease. The sequencing here drew on peripheral blood mononuclear cells (PBMCs), taken at new diagnosis, from a patient treated with antithyroid drugs. The CDR3 here is CASIGLAEETQYF. CDR3 nucleotide sequence: TGTGCCAGCATCGGACTAGCGGAAGAGACCCAGTACTTC.